This TCR beta chain was recovered during a study of blood T cell repertoires in COVID-19. TCRdb keeps only in-frame clones here, not all; method: immunoSEQ multiplex PCR. Among around 150,000 clones listed, around four fifths were seen once. V lost 6 bases and J lost 4, with 7 bases in between. This CDR3 contains 12 residues. CDR1 is MDHEN and CDR2 is SYDVKM in the germline V gene. This TCR was recovered from a woman older than 75 with acute or convalescent COVID-19. The chain employs TRBV28 and TRBJ2-1, with D unresolved. The sequenced sample was peripheral blood. The CDR3 DNA reads as TGTGCCAGCAGCCCTCGGTACAATGAGCAGTTCTTC. Translated: CASSPRYNEQFF.